The 8 T cell receptor beta chains presented below share a single source sample, sequenced in a study of blood T cell repertoires in COVID-19. This table comes from immunoSEQ multiplex PCR, and its TCRdb copy is limited to in-frame clones, with some not included. The sample yields 80,000 to 100,000 clones, more than 80% seen once. Sequencing was performed on peripheral blood. These receptor sequences come from a woman aged 70 to 79 with acute or convalescent COVID-19.

The rearrangement links TRBV5-4 to TRBJ2-7; D gene unclear. CDR1 SGHNT and CDR2 YYREEE come from the germline V gene (reference sequence). V lost 4 bases to trimming and J lost 1 base, with 15 bases between them. This CDR3 contains 15 residues. As DNA, the CDR3 is TGTGCCAGCAGCCCCTTCCCGACTGAATCCTACGAGCAGTACTTC. This sequence encodes CASSPFPTESYEQYF.

This clone has only one observation. The chain employs TRBV12-3 or TRBV12-4 and TRBJ2-7, with D possibly being TRBD2 (6 bases). V shed 8 bases and J shed 7 bases, with 18 bases lying between them. The CDR3 is 13 amino acids. This CDR3 is CASGSGPSGEQYF. As DNA, the CDR3 is TGTGCCAGCGGTAGCGGACCCTCTGGAGAGCAGTACTTC.

The rearrangement joins TRBV6-1 to TRBJ2-4, with 8 bases lining up with TRBD2. Germline CDR1 reads MNHNS; CDR2 reads SASEGT. The CDR3 contains 16 residues. V dropped 4 bases and J dropped 8; count of bases not matched to a gene: 13. The CDR3 spells CASSVGLARLRDIQYF. The DNA for the CDR3 is TGTGCCAGCAGTGTTGGACTAGCCAGGCTTAGAGACATTCAGTACTTC.

The table lists this clone with a count of one. V is TRBV7-3 and J is TRBJ2-2; no clear D gene. V lost 1 base, J lost 5 bases, and 5 bases lay in between. CDR1 is SGHTA and CDR2 is FQGTGA in the germline V gene. The CDR3 is 13 residues long. The DNA of the CDR3 is TGTGCCAGCAGCTTAAGTCCTACCGGGGAGCTGTTTTTT. This encodes CASSLSPTGELFF.

V is TRBV28 and J is TRBJ1-1, with 7 bases fitting TRBD1. V shed 5 bases, J shed 6 bases, and the junction held 6 bases outside the gene matches. The CDR3 runs 13 residues. Germline loops: CDR1 MDHEN, CDR2 SYDVKM. The CDR3 coding sequence is TGTGCCAGCAGTGCCACAGGGGCCGCTGAAGCTTTCTTT. Protein: CASSATGAAEAFF.

The chain employs TRBV28 and TRBJ1-2; 8 bases agree with TRBD1. Germline-derived CDR1 and CDR2 are MDHEN and SYDVKM. The CDR3 spans 15 residues. V lost 2 bases and J lost 2; bases outside the gene matches: 4. The CDR3 coding sequence is TGTGCCAGCAGTTTACGACAGGGGTTGAACTATGGCTACACCTTC. As protein: CASSLRQGLNYGYTF.

This clone showed up just a few times. The chain uses TRBV12-3 or TRBV12-4 and TRBJ1-1; D is ambiguous. Between the trimmed V and J ends, which lost 1 base and 7 bases, there was a span of 10 bases. This CDR3 is built from 13 residues. DNA of the CDR3: TGTGCCAGCAGTTTAGTATCCAGAATTGAAGCTTTCTTT. It yields the protein CASSLVSRIEAFF.

The V call is TRBV6-1, the J call TRBJ1-2; 7 positions agree with TRBD1. The germline V gene encodes CDR1 MNHNS and CDR2 SASEGT. V shed 0 bases, J shed 8 bases, and the junction held 9 bases outside the gene matches. CDR3 length equals 15 residues. CDR3 coding DNA: TGTGCCAGCAGTGAAGCCTTGAGCCCCAGGGGGGGCTACACCTTC. Its translation is CASSEALSPRGGYTF.